The 23 T cell receptor beta chains given below trace back to one sample, sequenced in a study of blood T cell repertoires in COVID-19. Only in-frame clones appear in the TCRdb table, and some are missing; sequencing was by immunoSEQ multiplex PCR. The sample carries 55,000 to 85,000 clones, about nine tenths recorded once. The specimen was peripheral blood. The source of these receptors is a human donor in a cohort sampled during active COVID-19.

This clone was counted a single time. This chain connects TRBV12-3 or TRBV12-4 to TRBJ1-1; no firm D call. The ends were cut back, 5 bases at V and 7 bases at J, with 14 bases in the middle. The CDR3 is 13 residues long. The chain's CDR3 is CASSLSPAGEAFF. The CDR3 nucleotides read TGTGCCAGCAGTCTATCCCCCGCGGGTGAAGCTTTCTTT.

This clone occurred once. CDR3 protein: CASSSPRTGGNEQFF. CDR3 sequence (DNA): TGTGCCAGCAGCTCCCCGCGGACAGGGGGGAATGAGCAGTTCTTC. The rearrangement links TRBV7-3 to TRBJ2-1; 10 nucleotides line up with TRBD1. Germline V gene lookup returns CDR1 SGHTA and CDR2 FQGTGA. This CDR3 contains 15 residues. Trimming at V came to 4 bases and at J to 7 bases, leaving 7 bases not matched to a gene.

The rearrangement uses TRBV9 and TRBJ1-1, with D hard to call. V dropped 0 bases and J dropped 1 base, with 7 bases sitting between them. The CDR3 spans 14 residues. Per germline, CDR1 SGDLS and CDR2 YYNGEE. The CDR3 loop reads CASSVDPQNTEAFF. The DNA for the CDR3 is TGTGCCAGCAGCGTAGATCCCCAGAACACTGAAGCTTTCTTT.

The chain is built from TRBV3-1 (or the pseudogene TRBV3-2) and TRBJ2-1; 10 bases align to TRBD1. The germline CDR1 and CDR2 sequences are LGHDT and YNNKEL (reference sequence). The ends lost 4 bases at V and 0 bases at J; junction bases unmatched: 12. The CDR3 contains 19 residues. The CDR3 DNA is TGTGCCAGCAGCCTTCCGGGACAGGGGAAGTGGAGCTCCTACAATGAGCAGTTCTTC. Protein: CASSLPGQGKWSSYNEQFF.

The V and J genes are TRBV11-2 and TRBJ2-5; tentative D call: TRBD2 (5 bases). The germline CDR1 and CDR2 sequences are SGHAT and FQNNGV. V gave up 3 bases and J gave up 5 bases, with 19 bases separating them. CDR3 size: 16 residues. The CDR3 protein is CASSFRRVPLGETQYF. For the CDR3, the DNA is TGTGCCAGCAGCTTTCGGCGGGTCCCCCTGGGGGAGACCCAGTACTTC.

This chain's CDR3 is CASSEGAGRGTGELFF. CDR3 sequence (DNA): TGTGCCAGTAGTGAGGGGGCGGGACGGGGCACCGGGGAGCTGTTTTTT. V is TRBV19 and J is TRBJ2-2; D possibly corresponds to TRBD1 (7 bases). This CDR3 contains 16 residues. V shed 5 bases and J shed 4 bases, with 17 bases lying between them. The germline gives CDR1 LNHDA, CDR2 SQIVND (reference sequence).

The chain employs TRBV28 and TRBJ1-4; D perhaps matches TRBD1 (5 bases). The germline gives CDR1 MDHEN, CDR2 SYDVKM. V lost 4 bases and J lost 6, with 9 bases in between. CDR3 length equals 13 residues. CDR3: CASSSPGDEKLFF. CDR3 in DNA: TGTGCCAGCAGTTCTCCGGGGGATGAAAAACTGTTTTTT.

This chain connects TRBV27 to TRBJ2-7; 10 nucleotides agree with TRBD1. The CDR3 is made up of 15 amino acids. Germline V gives CDR1 MNHEY, CDR2 SMNVEV (reference sequence). The trim removed 5 bases at V and 0 bases at J, leaving 4 bases unmatched. CDR3 sequence reads: CASSQTGGLSYEQYF. Here the CDR3 DNA reads TGTGCCAGCAGTCAGACAGGGGGCCTCTCCTACGAGCAGTACTTC.

For the CDR3, the DNA is TGTGCCAGCGGGTTTGCGGGAGGCTTCTACAATGAGCAGTTCTTC. Translation gives CASGFAGGFYNEQFF. This chain uses TRBV4-2 with TRBJ2-1, with TRBD2 matching 8 bases. The ends lost 8 bases at V and 3 bases at J; junction bases unmatched: 9. The germline V gene encodes CDR1 LGHNA and CDR2 YNFKEQ. CDR3 length: 15 residues.

This chain uses TRBV19 with TRBJ1-2; D uncertain. V lost 3 bases to trimming and J lost 1 base, with 6 bases between them. CDR1 and CDR2 (germline): LNHDA, SQIVND (reference sequence). This CDR3 has 13 residues. The CDR3 region is CASSIVVNYGYTF. In DNA form, the CDR3 reads TGTGCCAGTAGTATCGTAGTTAACTATGGCTACACCTTC.

The chain links TRBV24-1 to TRBJ2-5, with TRBD1 identical over 12 bases. V shed 3 bases, J shed 4 bases, and the junction held 5 bases outside the gene matches. The germline V gene encodes CDR1 KGHDR and CDR2 SFDVKD. The CDR3 covers 16 residues. The CDR3 coding sequence is TGTGCCACCAGTGATCCGGGACAGGGGGCGGGAGAGACCCAGTACTTC. Amino acids: CATSDPGQGAGETQYF.

The J gene is TRBJ1-4, the V gene TRBV10-3; D possibly corresponds to TRBD1 (6 bases). Germline lookup yields CDR1 ENHRY and CDR2 SYGVKD. The CDR3 spans 14 residues. V was clipped by 8 bases and J by 8 bases, with 18 bases between them. Written as DNA, the CDR3 is TGTGCCATCGCAGCCGCGGGGGCTGAGGAAAAACTGTTTTTT. It encodes CAIAAAGAEEKLFF.

This chain links TRBV11-2 with TRBJ2-5; 7 nucleotides match TRBD2. This CDR3 region has 15 residues. Germline V CDR1 and CDR2: SGHAT, FQNNGV. The J segment lost 4 bases and the V segment lost 5 bases, leaving 10 bases of the junction unmatched. The CDR3 bases are TGTGCCAGCAGCCCCGTCGCGGGAGAGGGAGAGACCCAGTACTTC. Encoded protein: CASSPVAGEGETQYF.

V is TRBV9 and J is TRBJ2-3; D is uncertain. The germline CDR1 and CDR2 sequences are SGDLS and YYNGEE. The CDR3 contains 14 residues. Trimming removed 4 bases at V and 0 bases at J, with 9 bases between. CDR3 in amino acids: CASSPQMSTDTQYF. The CDR3 bases are TGTGCCAGCAGCCCCCAGATGAGCACAGATACGCAGTATTTT.

The chain is built from TRBV7-2 and TRBJ1-1; 8 positions agree with TRBD1. Trimming at V came to 5 bases and at J to 1 base, leaving 6 bases not matched to a gene. The CDR3 runs 15 residues. Germline values: CDR1 SGHTA, CDR2 FQGNSA. The CDR3, as DNA: TGTGCCAGCAGCCTAAAACAGGGGGGGAACACTGAAGCTTTCTTT. It yields the protein CASSLKQGGNTEAFF.

The chain carries TRBV27 and TRBJ2-7; 10 nucleotides agree with TRBD2. There are 14 residues in the CDR3. CDR1 and CDR2 from the germline V gene are MNHEY and SMNVEV (reference sequence). With 5 bases clipped from V and 3 bases from J, the junction kept 4 bases outside the gene matches. The CDR3 sequence is CASSPLAGVYEQYF. In DNA form, the CDR3 reads TGTGCCAGCAGTCCGCTAGCGGGAGTCTACGAGCAGTACTTC.

The rearrangement uses TRBV19 and TRBJ1-1; TRBD1 matches at 8 bases. This CDR3 is 15 amino acids long. V was clipped by 6 bases and J by 4 bases; unmatched bases: 10. Germline CDR1 reads LNHDA; CDR2 reads SQIVND (reference sequence). CDR3 region: CASRTGTGGLTEAFF. In DNA, the CDR3 is TGTGCCAGTAGAACCGGGACAGGAGGCCTCACTGAAGCTTTCTTT.

The chain has TRBV2 and TRBJ2-3, with D uncertain. Trimming removed 3 bases from V and 3 bases from J, with 13 bases in between. The CDR3 loop spans 15 amino acids. Germline-derived CDR1 and CDR2 are SNHLY and FYNNEI. The CDR3 coding sequence is TGTGCCAGCAGTGAGTCCGGGTCCGTAACAGATACGCAGTATTTT. Its translation: CASSESGSVTDTQYF.

This chain uses TRBV7-8 with TRBJ2-7; no firm D call. V was trimmed by 5 bases and J by 1 base, leaving 9 bases between them. In germline, CDR1 is SGHVS, CDR2 FQNEAQ. The CDR3 loop spans 13 amino acids. CDR3 protein: CASSAHRSYEQYF. In DNA, the CDR3 is TGTGCCAGCAGCGCCCACAGATCCTACGAGCAGTACTTC.

The gene calls are TRBV6-5 and TRBJ2-1, with TRBD1 identical over 8 bases. Germline CDR1 and CDR2: MNHEY and SVGAGI. This CDR3 has 14 amino acids. V lost 5 bases and J lost 8; bases outside the gene matches: 8. The CDR3 DNA sequence: TGTGCCAGCAGTCTGACGACAGGGGTGGATGAGCAGTTCTTC. Its translation is CASSLTTGVDEQFF.

The chain's CDR3 is CASSEAASGGINQPQHF. The CDR3 nucleotides are TGTGCCAGCAGTGAAGCTGCCAGCGGGGGAATCAATCAGCCCCAGCATTTT. This sequence joins TRBV6-1 and TRBJ1-5, with D perhaps matching TRBD1 (5 bases). Germline V CDR1 and CDR2: MNHNS, SASEGT. This CDR3 is 17 amino acids long. V lost 0 bases, J lost 3 bases, and 15 bases lay in between.

This chain uses TRBV19 with TRBJ2-2, with TRBD1 as a possible D gene (6 bases). Trimming left V 7 bases short and J 7 bases short, with 10 bases between. The germline V gene has CDR1 LNHDA and CDR2 SQIVND (reference sequence). The CDR3 extends over 12 amino acids. This CDR3 is CASTGVIGELFF. The CDR3 nucleotides read TGTGCCAGTACAGGGGTGATCGGGGAGCTGTTTTTT.

The genes are TRBV5-5 and TRBJ2-1, with D unclear. Trimming took 2 bases from V and 1 from J, leaving 13 bases between them. Germline CDR1 and CDR2: SGHKS and YYEKEE (reference sequence). The CDR3 runs to 16 residues. The CDR3 is CASSFSITVSYNEQFF. CDR3 bases: TGTGCCAGCAGCTTTTCCATTACAGTTTCCTACAATGAGCAGTTCTTC.